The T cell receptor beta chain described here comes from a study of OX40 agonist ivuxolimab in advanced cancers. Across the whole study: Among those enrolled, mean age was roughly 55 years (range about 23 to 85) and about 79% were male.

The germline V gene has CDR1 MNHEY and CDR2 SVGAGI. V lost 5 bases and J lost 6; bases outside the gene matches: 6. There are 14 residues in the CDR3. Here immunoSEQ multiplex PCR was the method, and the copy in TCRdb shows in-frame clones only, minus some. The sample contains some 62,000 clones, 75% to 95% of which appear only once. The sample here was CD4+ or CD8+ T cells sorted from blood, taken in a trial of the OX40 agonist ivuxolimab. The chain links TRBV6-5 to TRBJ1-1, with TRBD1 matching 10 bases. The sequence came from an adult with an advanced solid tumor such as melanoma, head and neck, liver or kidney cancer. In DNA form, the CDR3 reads TGTGCCAGCAGTACCGGAGGACAGGGGGCTGAAGCTTTCTTT. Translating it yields CASSTGGQGAEAFF.